Below, 14 T cell receptor beta chains from the same sample are listed, as sequenced in a study of T-cell reconstitution after alpha-beta-depleted transplantation in children. This sample's TCRbeta library carried unique molecular identifier barcodes. From the PCR reads, TCRdb called clonotypes with MiXCR, one entry per CDR3 protein. The sample shows hundreds of thousands of distinct CDR3 sequences, roughly 10% of them seen only once. This material consisted of PBMCs, taken before TCRalphabeta/CD19-depleted stem cell transplant. These receptor sequences come from a child under two years old with acute myeloid leukemia, due to receive a stem cell transplant.

This clonotype occurred many times. This chain joins TRBV7-2 and TRBJ2-3; 7 bases are shared with TRBD2. The germline gives CDR1 SGHTA, CDR2 FQGNSA. The CDR3 is 15 amino acids. With V trimmed by 7 bases and J by 2 bases, 9 bases remained unmatched. The DNA for the CDR3 is TGTGCCAGCATCAGCGGGGCGGGGATCACAGATACGCAGTATTTT. Translation gives CASISGAGITDTQYF.

V is TRBV19 and J is TRBJ2-2; 8 positions agree with TRBD1. CDR1 LNHDA and CDR2 SQIVND come from the germline V gene (reference sequence). Trimming removed 10 bases from V and 5 bases from J; junction bases left unmatched: 12. The CDR3 consists of 15 residues. The CDR3 loop reads CATTRRGPGTGELFF. CDR3 DNA sequence: TGTGCCACCACCCGCAGGGGGCCGGGGACCGGGGAGCTGTTTTTT. The entire variable domain, with the rest obtained from reference TRBV19 and TRBJ2-2, is as follows: DGGITQSPKYLFRKEGQNVTLSCEQNLNHDAMYWYRQDPGQGLRLIYYSQIVNDFQKGDIAEGYSVSREKKESFPLTVTSAQKNPTAFYLCATTRRGPGTGELFFGEGSRLTVL.

The table lists this clonotype with a few counts. V is TRBV20-1 and J is TRBJ1-1; D may be TRBD1 (6 bases). V gave up 0 bases and J gave up 5 bases, with 16 bases separating them. Germline V lookup: CDR1 DFQATT, CDR2 SNEGSKA (reference sequence). This CDR3 is 15 amino acids long. CDR3 loop: CSARDPLGGRTEAFF. CDR3 nucleotides: TGCAGTGCTAGAGACCCCTTGGGGGGCCGAACTGAAGCTTTCTTT.

At least ten counts were recorded for this clonotype. This rearrangement joins TRBV29-1 to TRBJ1-2; 11 bases are a match to TRBD1. CDR3 length: 15 amino acids. Trimming took 6 bases from V and 0 from J; bases not matched to a gene: 6. CDR1 is SQVTM, CDR2 ANQGSEA, per germline. CDR3 amino acids: CSVAGQGDANYGYTF. For the CDR3, the DNA is TGCAGCGTCGCGGGACAGGGGGACGCTAACTATGGCTACACCTTC.

There are many counts of this clonotype. The J gene is TRBJ1-5, the V gene TRBV2; no definite D call. This CDR3 is 13 amino acids long. Germline loops: CDR1 SNHLY, CDR2 FYNNEI. V gave up 4 bases and J gave up 3 bases, with 7 bases separating them. The CDR3 reads CASSGPYNQPQHF. The CDR3 nucleotides are TGTGCCAGCAGTGGGCCCTACAATCAGCCCCAGCATTTT.

This clonotype has a count of ten or more. The CDR3 DNA sequence: TGCGCCAGCACCCTGACAGGGCTGAACACTGAAGCTTTCTTT. It codes for CASTLTGLNTEAFF. The chain couples TRBV10-2 to TRBJ1-1; 7 bases are a match to TRBD1. Germline CDR1 WSHSY, CDR2 SAAADI. The trim removed 7 bases at V and 0 bases at J, leaving 5 bases unmatched. This CDR3 spans 14 amino acids.

This clonotype appeared a few times. This sequence joins TRBV7-6 and TRBJ1-5; D remains unclear. Trimming stripped 5 bases from V and 2 bases from J, with 13 bases between. CDR1 and CDR2 (germline): SGHVS, FNYEAQ. The CDR3 spans 15 residues. CDR3 sequence: CASSPASWGNQPQHF. CDR3 bases: TGTGCCAGCAGCCCCGCCTCTTGGGGCAATCAGCCCCAGCATTTT.

In this sample, this clonotype turned up many times. V usage is TRBV5-1 and J usage is TRBJ2-3, with TRBD1 matching 10 bases. The germline V gene encodes CDR1 SGHRS and CDR2 YFSETQ. The CDR3 has 18 residues. The ends lost 4 bases at V and 8 bases at J; junction bases unmatched: 19. The CDR3 is CASSPDSLGQGIKATQYF. For the CDR3, the DNA is TGCGCCAGCAGCCCCGATTCTTTGGGACAGGGGATAAAGGCTACGCAGTATTTT.

This clonotype has at least ten counts. V gene TRBV5-1 combines with J gene TRBJ1-4; D unresolved. Germline V gives CDR1 SGHRS, CDR2 YFSETQ. CDR3 length: 14 residues. The germline V and J ends were trimmed by 5 bases and 0 bases, with 8 bases remaining between them. In DNA form, the CDR3 reads TGCGCCAGCAGGGAGACTGCAACTAATGAAAAACTGTTTTTT. It specifies CASRETATNEKLFF.

This clonotype was counted once. A read error may explain this, as a much larger clone is one base away. The gene calls are TRBV5-1 and TRBJ2-7, with TRBD2 matching over 7 bases. Germline CDR1 and CDR2: SGHRS and YFSETQ. CDR3 length equals 14 residues. The J segment lost 1 base and the V segment lost 9 bases, leaving 10 bases of the junction unmatched. The DNA of the CDR3 is TGCGCCAACAGGTACACTAGCGCTTCCTACGAGCAGTACTTC. It codes for CANRYTSASYEQYF. The full variable domain, in which reference TRBV5-1 and TRBJ2-7 provide the parts outside the CDR3, is KAGVTQTPRYLIKTRGQQVTLSCSPISGHRSVSWYQQTPGQGLQFLFEYFSETQRNKGNFPGRFSGRQFSNSRSEMNVSTLELGDSALYLCANRYTSASYEQYFGPGTRLTVT.

This clonotype was counted at least ten times. The chain employs TRBV11-2 and TRBJ1-4; 9 bases agree with TRBD1. CDR3 length: 15 residues. CDR1 SGHAT and CDR2 FQNNGV come from the germline V gene. After removal of 2 bases from V and 8 bases from J, the junction contained 6 bases not matched to a gene. This CDR3 reads CASSLTGTGNEKLFF. In nucleotides, the CDR3 is TGTGCCAGCAGCTTAACCGGGACAGGGAACGAAAAACTGTTTTTT.

This chain connects TRBV5-1 to TRBJ2-3; 7 bases are shared with TRBD2. V lost 0 bases to trimming and J lost 2 bases; unmatched junction nucleotides: 6. Germline CDR1 and CDR2: SGHRS and YFSETQ. This CDR3 is built from 16 residues. For the CDR3, the DNA is TGCGCCAGCAGCTTGGTGGCTAGCGGTTTCACAGATACGCAGTATTTT. Residues: CASSLVASGFTDTQYF.

This clonotype was recorded at least ten times. This chain uses TRBV20-1 with TRBJ2-1; 13 nucleotides align to TRBD2. From germline, CDR1 is DFQATT and CDR2 SNEGSKA (reference sequence). The junction had 3 bases not matched to a gene; V was cut back by 0 bases and J by 4 bases. This CDR3 comprises 16 residues. The CDR3 DNA is TGCAGTGCTAGAGAGCCGGGACTAGCGGGGTACAATGAGCAGTTCTTC. It encodes CSAREPGLAGYNEQFF.

This clonotype has at least ten counts. V is TRBV5-6 and J is TRBJ2-1, with 12 bases that match TRBD1. The CDR3 totals 17 residues. Germline V gene data show CDR1 as SGHDT and CDR2 as YYEEEE. Trimming cost V 5 bases and J 5 bases; bases outside gene matches: 11. CDR3 bases: TGTGCCAGCAGTCCCGATGGGACAGGGGGCGCTAACAATGAGCAGTTCTTC. Translated: CASSPDGTGGANNEQFF.